The 22 T cell receptor beta chains below come from one sample, sequenced in a study of shared clonotypes between healthy human individuals. Only CD45RO-negative cells positively selected for CCR7 counted as naive CD8 cells, so terminally differentiated effector memory CD45RA+ cells were excluded. Assay used: immunoSEQ multiplex PCR; TCRdb lists only in-frame clones, some missing. The data hold around 2,000,000 clones, with around 93% observed a single time. Sequenced input: naive CD8+ T cells from PBMCs. The receptors shown here come from a man between 18 and 29 years old in good health. Some clones in this sample may be carry-over from other donors' samples.

The chain has TRBV5-8 and TRBJ2-5, with 7 bases matching TRBD1. CDR1 is SGHTS and CDR2 is YDEGEE in the germline V gene. This CDR3 is 13 amino acids long. Germline trimming cut 2 bases from V and 3 bases from J; bases unmatched to any gene: 1. DNA of the CDR3: TGTGCCAGCAGCTTTGACAGGGAAGAGACCCAGTACTTC. Residues: CASSFDREETQYF. Filled out from reference TRBV5-8 and TRBJ2-5, the complete variable domain reads EAGVTQSPTHLIKTRGQQATLRCSPISGHTSVYWYQQALGLGLQFLLWYDEGEERNRGNFPPRFSGRQFPNYSSELNVNALELEDSALYLCASSFDREETQYFGPGTRLLVL.

V gene TRBV5-6 combines with J gene TRBJ2-2; no reliable D call. V was shortened by 2 bases and J by 4 bases, with 9 bases between the two germline ends. The CDR3 spans 14 residues. Germline CDR1 is SGHDT and CDR2 is YYEEEE. The CDR3 is CASSFSLGTGELFF. CDR3 nucleotide sequence: TGTGCCAGCAGCTTTTCTTTGGGCACCGGGGAGCTGTTTTTT. Complete variable domain (other parts from reference TRBV5-6 and TRBJ2-2): DAGVTQSPTHLIKTRGQQVTLRCSPKSGHDTVSWYQQALGQGPQFIFQYYEEEERQRGNFPDRFSGHQFPNYSSELNVNALLLGDSALYLCASSFSLGTGELFFGEGSRLTVL.

The chain is built from TRBV11-2 and TRBJ2-7; TRBD1 is a possible D gene (6 bases). V shed 3 bases and J shed 1 base, with 19 bases lying between them. The CDR3 has 17 residues. Germline CDR1 and CDR2: SGHAT and FQNNGV. In nucleotides, the CDR3 is TGTGCCAGCAGCTTGAGACAAACAGGGAAGATATCCTACGAGCAGTACTTC. This sequence encodes CASSLRQTGKISYEQYF.

The rearrangement links TRBV7-9 to TRBJ2-7; TRBD1 agrees at 7 bases. Germline assignment: CDR1 SEHNR and CDR2 FQNEAQ (reference sequence). The V segment lost 3 bases and the J segment 3 bases; nucleotides outside the gene matches: 5. The CDR3 totals 14 residues. The CDR3 is CASSLTDRFYEQYF. The DNA for the CDR3 is TGTGCCAGCAGCTTGACGGACAGGTTCTACGAGCAGTACTTC. The entire variable domain, with the rest obtained from reference TRBV7-9 and TRBJ2-7, is as follows: DTGVSQNPRHKITKRGQNVTFRCDPISEHNRLYWYRQTLGQGPEFLTYFQNEAQLEKSRLLSDRFSAERPKGSFSTLEIQRTEQGDSAMYLCASSLTDRFYEQYFGPGTRLTVT.

V and J are TRBV19 and TRBJ2-1, with D perhaps matching TRBD1 or TRBD2 (5 bases each). CDR1 and CDR2 (germline): LNHDA, SQIVND (reference sequence). Trimming took off 1 base at V and 4 bases at J, with 14 bases between the two ends. CDR3 length equals 16 residues. DNA for the CDR3: TGTGCCAGTAGTATAGTCGGCCTTGGGGGATACAATGAGCAGTTCTTC. Its translation: CASSIVGLGGYNEQFF.

The J gene is TRBJ1-1, the V gene TRBV19; D gene unclear. With 5 bases removed from V and 4 bases from J, the gap between germline ends came to 11 bases. This CDR3 is 13 amino acids long. Germline V gene sequence: CDR1 LNHDA, CDR2 SQIVND (reference sequence). The CDR3 reads CASSRVISTEAFF. The DNA for the CDR3 is TGTGCCAGTAGTCGGGTGATAAGCACTGAAGCTTTCTTT.

The chain uses TRBV12-5 and TRBJ1-1; D is unclear. V was pared by 1 base and J by 6 bases, with 12 bases between. The germline V gene has CDR1 LGHNT and CDR2 FRNRAP. CDR3 length equals 14 residues. The CDR3 region is CASGLGVRSSEAFF. CDR3 nucleotide sequence: TGTGCTAGTGGTTTGGGGGTCAGAAGCTCTGAAGCTTTCTTT. Looking up the rest from reference TRBV12-5 and TRBJ1-1 gives the full variable domain: DARVTQTPRHKVTEMGQEVTMRCQPILGHNTVFWYRQTMMQGLELLAYFRNRAPLDDSGMPKDRFSAEMPDATLATLKIQPSEPRDSAVYFCASGLGVRSSEAFFGQGTRLTVV.

The CDR3 nucleotides read TGTGCCAGCAGCTCTATTAAGCGGGACGGTAACACCGGGGAGCTGTTTTTT. It codes for CASSSIKRDGNTGELFF. The chain has TRBV13 and TRBJ2-2; 7 nucleotides match TRBD2. This CDR3 contains 17 residues. The V segment lost 4 bases and the J segment 2 bases; nucleotides outside the gene matches: 10. Germline values: CDR1 PRHDT, CDR2 FYEKMQ (reference sequence).

The V and J genes are TRBV14 and TRBJ2-7, with 10 bases lining up with TRBD2. This CDR3 contains 16 residues. Germline lookup yields CDR1 SGHDN and CDR2 FVKESK. After removal of 1 base from V and 3 bases from J, the junction contained 6 bases not matched to a gene. The chain's CDR3 is CASSQGGLAGVYEQYF. The CDR3 region has the DNA TGTGCCAGCAGCCAAGGCGGGCTAGCGGGAGTCTACGAGCAGTACTTC. Supplemented by reference TRBV14 and TRBJ2-7, the full variable domain reads EAGVTQFPSHSVIEKGQTVTLRCDPISGHDNLYWYRRVMGKEIKFLLHFVKESKQDESGMPNNRFLAERTGGTYSTLKVQPAELEDSGVYFCASSQGGLAGVYEQYFGPGTRLTVT.

The chain joins TRBV7-8 to TRBJ1-2; 9 bases line up with TRBD1. The CDR3 sequence is 15 residues long. J lost 6 bases, V lost 5 bases, and 10 bases had no gene match. Germline CDR1 is SGHVS and CDR2 is FQNEAQ. Written as DNA, the CDR3 is TGTGCCAGCAGCAGCCGGGACAGGGCGATACATGGCTACACCTTC. It is translated as CASSSRDRAIHGYTF.

The CDR3 coding sequence is TGTGCCTGGAGTGTATGGACAGGTCCCTACGAGCAGTACTTC. The encoded protein is CAWSVWTGPYEQYF. The chain uses TRBV30 and TRBJ2-7; TRBD1 agrees at 7 bases. Germline values: CDR1 GTSNPN, CDR2 SVGIG (reference sequence). The CDR3 contains 14 residues. V lost 0 bases and J lost 2; bases outside the gene matches: 4. Filled out from reference TRBV30 and TRBJ2-7, the complete variable domain reads SQTIHQWPATLVQPVGSPLSLECTVEGTSNPNLYWYRQAAGRGLQLLFYSVGIGQISSEVPQNLSASRPQDRQFILSSKKLLLSDSGFYLCAWSVWTGPYEQYFGPGTRLTVT.

The chain combines TRBV28 with TRBJ2-7, with TRBD1 matching over 10 bases. Germline CDR1 reads MDHEN; CDR2 reads SYDVKM. V trimming: 5 bases; J trimming: 4 bases; junction bases outside the gene matches: 8. The CDR3 extends over 15 amino acids. CDR3 sequence reads: CASSPRQGAFYEQYF. The CDR3 region has the DNA TGTGCCAGCAGTCCCCGACAGGGGGCCTTTTACGAGCAGTACTTC.

The chain links TRBV4-2 to TRBJ2-7; 7 bases agree with TRBD2. J was trimmed by 9 bases and V by 1 base; bases with no gene match: 6. The CDR3 has 13 residues. Germline values: CDR1 LGHNA, CDR2 YNFKEQ. CDR3 loop: CASSQGRTSAQYF. CDR3 sequence (DNA): TGTGCCAGCAGCCAAGGCCGGACTAGTGCGCAGTACTTC.

This clone showed up just once. The chain uses TRBV5-8 and TRBJ2-5, with no clear D. Germline V gene data show CDR1 as SGHTS and CDR2 as YDEGEE. The length of the CDR3 is 14 residues. Trimming cost V 6 bases and J 5 bases, with 17 bases left between them. The CDR3: CASTTDAVGETQYF. Written as DNA, the CDR3 is TGTGCCAGCACCACGGACGCTGTCGGGGAGACCCAGTACTTC. The full variable domain, completed using reference TRBV5-8 and TRBJ2-5, is EAGVTQSPTHLIKTRGQQATLRCSPISGHTSVYWYQQALGLGLQFLLWYDEGEERNRGNFPPRFSGRQFPNYSSELNVNALELEDSALYLCASTTDAVGETQYFGPGTRLLVL.

The rearrangement links TRBV11-1 to TRBJ2-7, with D perhaps TRBD1 (6 bases). The CDR3 is made up of 15 amino acids. Germline CDR1 and CDR2: SGHAT and FQDESV (reference sequence). Trimming left V 5 bases short and J 0 bases short, with 14 bases between. The CDR3 nucleotides are TGTGCCAGCAGCCCTCAGTGGGGGCACTCCTACGAGCAGTACTTC. This translates into CASSPQWGHSYEQYF.

A remark on this clone: One junction end does not reproduce the germline sequence, and a read error may be involved. The V gene is TRBV7-9, the J gene TRBJ2-3, with a possible D match to TRBD1 (6 bases). In germline, CDR1 is SEHNR, CDR2 FQNEAQ (reference sequence). The CDR3 has 19 residues. The CDR3 sequence: CASRNTRGMSTKRTYTQYF. The DNA of the CDR3 is TGTGCCAGCAGAAATACTAGGGGGATGTCTACCAAACGCACATATACGCAGTATTTT.

The chain recombines TRBV27 with TRBJ2-1; 8 positions match TRBD2. The trim removed 9 bases at V and 10 bases at J, leaving 2 bases unmatched. Germline V gene lookup returns CDR1 MNHEY and CDR2 SMNVEV (reference sequence). CDR3 length equals 10 residues. The CDR3 DNA sequence: TGTGCCAGTCGCGGGGGGGAGCAGTTCTTC. This sequence encodes CASRGGEQFF.

The rearrangement joins TRBV29-1 to TRBJ2-5; tentative D call: TRBD2 (6 bases). The length of the CDR3 is 14 residues. The germline V and J ends were trimmed by 6 bases and 4 bases, with 18 bases remaining between them. CDR1 SQVTM and CDR2 ANQGSEA come from the germline V gene. The CDR3 spells CSVGGRSVSETQYF. The CDR3 nucleotides are TGCAGCGTAGGAGGGCGTAGCGTGTCAGAGACCCAGTACTTC.

The gene calls are TRBV6-1 and TRBJ2-6; D possibly uses TRBD1 or TRBD2 (5 bases each). V lost 2 bases, J lost 2 bases, and 10 bases lay in between. Germline CDR1 and CDR2: MNHNS and SASEGT. This CDR3 comprises 16 residues. Here the CDR3 reads CASSELRGAGANVLTF. CDR3 sequence (DNA): TGTGCCAGCAGTGAACTAAGGGGAGCTGGGGCCAACGTCCTGACTTTC.

The chain joins TRBV28 to TRBJ2-2; D possibly corresponds to TRBD1 (6 bases). The length of the CDR3 is 14 residues. The germline CDR1 and CDR2 sequences are MDHEN and SYDVKM. V was trimmed by 5 bases and J by 6 bases, leaving 13 bases between them. This CDR3 reads CASSIKQGSGELFF. In DNA form, the CDR3 reads TGTGCCAGCAGTATAAAACAGGGTTCCGGGGAGCTGTTTTTT.

V gene TRBV29-1 combines with J gene TRBJ1-2, with D possibly matching TRBD1 (6 bases). Trimming left V 6 bases short and J 0 bases short, with 17 bases between. The germline gives CDR1 SQVTM, CDR2 ANQGSEA. CDR3 size: 15 residues. The DNA for the CDR3 is TGCAGCGTCCCGACGCGGGACACCACTAACTATGGCTACACCTTC. It specifies CSVPTRDTTNYGYTF.

V is TRBV7-6 and J is TRBJ2-7; no firm D call. Germline V CDR1 and CDR2: SGHVS, FNYEAQ. The V and J ends lost 2 bases and 2 bases respectively, with 10 bases between them. This CDR3 spans 14 amino acids. DNA of the CDR3: TGTGCCAGCAGCTTAACTGACGGAGCCTACGAGCAGTACTTC. Protein product: CASSLTDGAYEQYF.